This record covers a single T cell receptor beta chain. The CDR3 length is 15 residues. Trimming at V came to 1 base and at J to 6 bases, leaving 5 bases not matched to a gene. Germline V gives CDR1 LGHNA, CDR2 YSLEER. This record belongs to a study of blood T cell repertoires in COVID-19. Profiling relied on immunoSEQ multiplex PCR, and the TCRdb table lists in-frame clones only, not all of them. The sample lists about 140,000 clones; 84% were seen once. The sample comprised peripheral blood. The TCR originated in a man aged 55 to 69 with active or convalescent COVID-19. The chain is built from TRBV4-3 and TRBJ1-5, with TRBD1 matching 8 bases. CDR3 sequence reads: CASSQADRAGQPQHF. The CDR3 DNA follows: TGCGCCAGCAGCCAAGCGGACAGGGCAGGTCAGCCCCAGCATTTT.